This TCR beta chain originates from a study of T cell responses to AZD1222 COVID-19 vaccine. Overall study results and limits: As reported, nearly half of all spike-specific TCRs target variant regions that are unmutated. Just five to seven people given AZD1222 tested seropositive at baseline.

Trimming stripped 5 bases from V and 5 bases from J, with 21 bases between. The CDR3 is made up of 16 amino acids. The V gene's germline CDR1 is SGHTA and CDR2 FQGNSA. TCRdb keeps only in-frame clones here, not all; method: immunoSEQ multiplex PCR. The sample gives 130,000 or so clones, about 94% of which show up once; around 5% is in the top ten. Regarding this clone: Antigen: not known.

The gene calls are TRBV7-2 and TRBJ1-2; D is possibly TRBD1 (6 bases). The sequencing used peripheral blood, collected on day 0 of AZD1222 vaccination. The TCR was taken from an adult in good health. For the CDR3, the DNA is TGTGCCAGCAGCCCGGGGACAATGGGTAACCTGTATGGCTACACCTTC. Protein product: CASSPGTMGNLYGYTF.